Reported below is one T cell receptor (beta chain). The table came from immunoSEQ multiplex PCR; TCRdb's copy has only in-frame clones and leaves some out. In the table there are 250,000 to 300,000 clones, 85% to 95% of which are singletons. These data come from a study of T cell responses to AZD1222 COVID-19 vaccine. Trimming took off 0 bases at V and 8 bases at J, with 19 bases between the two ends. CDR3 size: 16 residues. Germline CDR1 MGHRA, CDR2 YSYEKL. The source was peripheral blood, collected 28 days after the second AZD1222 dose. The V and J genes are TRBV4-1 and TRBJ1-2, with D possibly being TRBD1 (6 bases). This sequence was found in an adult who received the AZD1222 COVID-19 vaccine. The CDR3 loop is CASSQDNPGVGIGYTF. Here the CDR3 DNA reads TGCGCCAGCAGCCAAGATAATCCAGGGGTTGGTATAGGCTACACCTTC.